This TCR beta chain appears in the sequencing data of a study of OX40 agonist ivuxolimab in advanced cancers. Study overall: One patient with hepatocellular carcinoma and two with cutaneous melanoma, three in all, had partial responses. Whole-study results and caveats: Among the lowest peripheral clonal expansion occurred in 0.1-3.0 mg/kg partial responders.

The repertoire was sequenced with immunoSEQ multiplex PCR; TCRdb's copy has only in-frame clones and lacks some. The sample holds roughly 100,000 clones, roughly 90% seen once. V lost 3 bases and J lost 1, with 12 bases in between. The CDR3 has 15 amino acids. Germline CDR1 is MGHRA and CDR2 is YSYEKL. This clone occurred a few times. Its antigen remains unknown. With baseline, cycle 4 day 1, and cycle 7 day 1 as timepoints, blood was sampled. The chain uses TRBV4-1 and TRBJ1-1, with D hard to call. The clonotype was recovered from an adult with an advanced solid tumor such as melanoma, head and neck, liver or kidney cancer. Sample: CD4+ or CD8+ T cells sorted from blood, taken in a trial of the OX40 agonist ivuxolimab. In DNA, the CDR3 is TGCGCCAGCAGCCACTCGGGGTGGAGGAACACTGAAGCTTTCTTT. Translation: CASSHSGWRNTEAFF.